The entry that follows covers one T cell receptor beta chain sequence. Antigen specificity is unknown. Germline-derived CDR1 and CDR2 are LNHDA and SQIVND (reference sequence). V was trimmed by 5 bases and J by 7 bases, leaving 17 bases between them. This CDR3 comprises 15 residues. This sample stems from a study of cytomegalovirus exposure and HLA in healthy donors. Study-wide background: The same platform used for the approximately 670 first-cohort repertoires was also used for the 100 to 150 validation repertoires, as a later analysis reported.

Study conclusions and caveats: In vitro work confirmed that a few CMV-associated chains recognize CMV antigens. The study flagged approximately 180 TCR beta chains as cytomegalovirus-associated.

The assay was immunoSEQ multiplex PCR, and TCRdb's table has in-frame clones only and misses some. Of over 100,000 clones listed, roughly 90% were seen once; the top ten hold more than 2%. The sequencing input was PBMCs. The chain combines TRBV19 with TRBJ1-4, with D perhaps TRBD1 (6 bases). The TCR comes from a woman aged 18 to 35 in good health and CMV-seronegative. The CDR3 loop reads CASSPLRDIPEKLFF. For the CDR3, the DNA is TGTGCCAGTAGTCCACTCCGGGACATTCCTGAAAAACTGTTTTTT.